The next 23 T cell receptor beta chains were all read from a single sample in a study of shared clonotypes between healthy human individuals. TCRdb's table, derived via immunoSEQ multiplex PCR, lists solely in-frame clones and lacks some. This table holds approximately 500,000 clones, 90% to 96% found once. Sequencing input: naive CD4+ T cells sorted from blood. Subset of the sample: CD45RA+ positively selected. Receptor source: a woman in her twenties or thirties in good health.

This clone was seen a single time. The chain employs TRBV7-9 and TRBJ2-7; D remains ambiguous. Trimming removed 2 bases at V and 5 bases at J, with 19 bases between. The germline V gene has CDR1 SEHNR and CDR2 FQNEAQ (reference sequence). This CDR3 comprises 16 residues. DNA of the CDR3: TGTGCCAGCAGCTTATCAGGCGAAAGAGACATCCACGAGCAGTACTTC. It translates to CASSLSGERDIHEQYF.

The chain is built from TRBV7-9 and TRBJ2-1, with D tentatively TRBD1 (6 bases). The CDR3 runs to 14 residues. The germline V and J ends were trimmed by 5 bases and 7 bases, with 15 bases remaining between them. Germline V gene data show CDR1 as SEHNR and CDR2 as FQNEAQ (reference sequence). In DNA, the CDR3 is TGTGCCAGCAGCCCATCGGACAGACGGAATGAGCAGTTCTTC. It is translated as CASSPSDRRNEQFF.

The chain employs TRBV27 and TRBJ2-5; 11 bases agree with TRBD2. This CDR3 is built from 15 residues. V shed 3 bases and J 7 bases; nucleotides not matched to a gene: 7. Germline V gene sequence: CDR1 MNHEY, CDR2 SMNVEV (reference sequence). For the CDR3, the DNA is TGTGCCAGCAGTTTGCTAGCGGGAGGTCGGGGGACCCAGTACTTC. Translation: CASSLLAGGRGTQYF.

The chain employs TRBV27 and TRBJ2-1; 10 bases are shared with TRBD1. The CDR3 sequence is 13 residues long. Germline V gene lookup returns CDR1 MNHEY and CDR2 SMNVEV (reference sequence). V trimming: 11 bases; J trimming: 2 bases; junction bases outside the gene matches: 3. The CDR3 loop is CAATGGAYNEQFF. CDR3 DNA: TGTGCCGCGACAGGGGGCGCCTACAATGAGCAGTTCTTC.

This rearrangement joins TRBV6-5 to TRBJ2-5; D not resolved. Matching the DNA end better, TRBJ2-7 makes the J call doubtful. This CDR3 has 15 residues. Germline CDR1 and CDR2: MNHEY and SVGAGI. CDR3 amino acids: CASSYSPSSSYEQYF. The CDR3 region has the DNA TGTGCCAGCAGTTACTCGCCCAGTAGCTCCTACGAGCAGTACTTC.

The chain is built from TRBV7-9 and TRBJ2-5; 8 bases match TRBD2. The length of the CDR3 is 14 residues. J was trimmed by 2 bases and V by 3 bases; bases with no gene match: 2. CDR1 is SEHNR, CDR2 FQNEAQ, per germline (reference sequence). The DNA for the CDR3 is TGTGCCAGCAGCTTCGGGACTAGGCAAGAGACCCAGTACTTC. This encodes CASSFGTRQETQYF.

The chain links TRBV5-1 to TRBJ1-1; D call uncertain. Germline lookup yields CDR1 SGHRS and CDR2 YFSETQ. Trimming took off 2 bases at V and 2 bases at J, with 19 bases between the two ends. The CDR3 spans 17 residues. The CDR3 spells CASSLYRGPDHNTEAFF. CDR3 DNA: TGCGCCAGCAGCTTATATAGAGGGCCAGACCATAACACTGAAGCTTTCTTT.

This rearrangement joins TRBV10-2 to TRBJ2-1; 12 bases align to TRBD1. This CDR3 spans 19 amino acids. CDR1 is WSHSY, CDR2 SAAADI, per germline. V shed 5 bases and J 4 bases; nucleotides not matched to a gene: 15. As DNA, the CDR3 is TGCGCCAGCAGTTACCCTCCGGGACAGGGGGCAGGATGGTACAATGAGCAGTTCTTC. This translates into CASSYPPGQGAGWYNEQFF.

The rearrangement joins TRBV6-5 to TRBJ1-1; a possible D gene is TRBD1 (6 bases). Germline CDR1 and CDR2: MNHEY and SVGAGI. The V gene lost 2 bases and the J gene lost 5 bases, with 12 bases spanning the gap. The length of the CDR3 is 14 residues. CDR3 sequence (DNA): TGTGCCAGCAGTTACGAGGGGGGGAGGACTGAAGCTTTCTTT. Translation gives CASSYEGGRTEAFF.

The chain recombines TRBV19 with TRBJ2-7; tentatively, D is TRBD1 or TRBD2 (5 bases each). CDR1 and CDR2 from the germline V gene are LNHDA and SQIVND (reference sequence). V lost 5 bases and J 3 bases, leaving 23 bases between the germline ends. This CDR3 spans 17 amino acids. The CDR3 coding sequence is TGTGCCAGTAGTCCCCACCCCCCGTGGGACGTCGGCTACGAGCAGTACTTC. Amino acids: CASSPHPPWDVGYEQYF.

The V call is TRBV5-1, the J call TRBJ2-3; D is perhaps TRBD2 (6 bases). CDR1 SGHRS and CDR2 YFSETQ come from the germline V gene. Trimming took 5 bases from V and 4 from J, leaving 11 bases between them. The CDR3 contains 13 residues. The CDR3 nucleotides are TGCGCCAGCAGGGAGGGTGTAGCAGATACGCAGTATTTT. This codes for CASREGVADTQYF.

The count of this clone is one. This chain connects TRBV4-1 to TRBJ2-7; D is perhaps TRBD2 (6 bases). The CDR3 sequence is 14 residues long. Germline CDR1 reads MGHRA; CDR2 reads YSYEKL. V was clipped by 3 bases and J by 0 bases, with 9 bases between them. This CDR3 reads CASSHAGSSYEQYF. CDR3 DNA: TGCGCCAGCAGCCATGCGGGAAGCTCCTACGAGCAGTACTTC.

The V gene is TRBV6-6, the J gene TRBJ1-4; 7 bases agree with TRBD1. The CDR3 length is 15 residues. Germline V gene lookup returns CDR1 MNHNY and CDR2 SVGAGI (reference sequence). V shed 7 bases, J shed 4 bases, and the junction held 9 bases outside the gene matches. CDR3 DNA sequence: TGTGCCAGCACCTCCTCCGGGACAGATAATGAAAAACTGTTTTTT. Protein: CASTSSGTDNEKLFF.

V and J are TRBV6-4 and TRBJ2-2; D not resolved. The length of the CDR3 is 12 residues. The V and J ends lost 3 bases and 7 bases respectively, with 6 bases between them. The germline V gene has CDR1 MRHNA and CDR2 SNTAGT. CDR3 DNA sequence: TGTGCCAGCAGTGATGTAGGCGGGGAGCTGTTTTTT. This encodes CASSDVGGELFF.

The chain is built from TRBV18 and TRBJ2-5; TRBD2 is a possible D gene (6 bases). The DNA end favors TRBJ2-7, so the J call may be wrong. Per the germline V gene, CDR1 is KGHSH and CDR2 is LQKENI. The CDR3 extends over 15 amino acids. CDR3 sequence reads: CASSPGEVARYEQYF. CDR3 in DNA: TGTGCCAGCTCGCCCGGGGAGGTCGCGCGCTACGAGCAGTACTTC.

The chain carries TRBV9 and TRBJ2-5; 9 positions match TRBD1. Germline-derived CDR1 and CDR2 are SGDLS and YYNGEE. The CDR3 totals 15 residues. V gave up 0 bases and J gave up 6 bases; unmatched junction bases: 6. The CDR3 loop is CASSVAGQGRQTQYF. For the CDR3, the DNA is TGTGCCAGCAGCGTAGCGGGACAGGGCAGGCAGACCCAGTACTTC.

V is TRBV28 and J is TRBJ1-5; no reliable D call. CDR3 length: 15 residues. V shed 3 bases and J shed 5 bases, with 14 bases lying between them. Germline V lookup: CDR1 MDHEN, CDR2 SYDVKM. The CDR3 loop is CASSFPNNLDQPQHF. DNA for the CDR3: TGTGCCAGCAGTTTCCCCAACAATTTAGATCAGCCCCAGCATTTT.

V is TRBV30 and J is TRBJ2-7; the D gene is possibly TRBD1 (6 bases). The germline V gene has CDR1 GTSNPN and CDR2 SVGIG (reference sequence). With 5 bases removed from V and 3 bases from J, the gap between germline ends came to 11 bases. This CDR3 comprises 12 residues. CDR3 in amino acids: CAWGTGFYEQYF. DNA of the CDR3: TGTGCCTGGGGAACAGGGTTCTACGAGCAGTACTTC. The complete variable domain, with remaining parts taken from reference TRBV30 and TRBJ2-7, reads SQTIHQWPATLVQPVGSPLSLECTVEGTSNPNLYWYRQAAGRGLQLLFYSVGIGQISSEVPQNLSASRPQDRQFILSSKKLLLSDSGFYLCAWGTGFYEQYFGPGTRLTVT.

V and J are TRBV28 and TRBJ2-2; D is possibly TRBD1 (6 bases). This CDR3 is 14 amino acids long. Germline assignment: CDR1 MDHEN and CDR2 SYDVKM. V lost 2 bases and J lost 8, with 12 bases in between. The CDR3 DNA follows: TGTGCCAGCAGTTTAGACAGGCGAACTGGGGAGCTGTTTTTT. It encodes CASSLDRRTGELFF.

This sequence joins TRBV6-1 and TRBJ2-2; D is perhaps TRBD1 (6 bases). CDR3 size: 15 residues. Germline V gene lookup returns CDR1 MNHNS and CDR2 SASEGT. Trimming removed 6 bases at V and 1 base at J, with 12 bases between. CDR3 residues: CASRGKGVNTGELFF. Here the CDR3 DNA reads TGTGCCAGCAGGGGTAAGGGGGTGAACACCGGGGAGCTGTTTTTT.

The chain couples TRBV19 to TRBJ2-7; 10 bases match TRBD1. J was trimmed by 2 bases and V by 3 bases; bases with no gene match: 7. The germline CDR1 and CDR2 sequences are LNHDA and SQIVND (reference sequence). This CDR3 is built from 16 residues. In DNA, the CDR3 is TGTGCCAGTAGTATGACAGGGGGCGTCTCCGCCTACGAGCAGTACTTC. Its protein is CASSMTGGVSAYEQYF.

This rearrangement joins TRBV15 to TRBJ1-1, with D possibly being TRBD1 (5 bases). The CDR3 sequence is 13 residues long. Germline V gene lookup returns CDR1 LNHNV and CDR2 YYDKDF (reference sequence). The V end was cut by 3 bases, the J end by 4 bases, with 9 bases between. CDR3 sequence reads: CATSSRRGTEAFF. Here the CDR3 DNA reads TGTGCCACCAGCAGCCGGAGGGGCACTGAAGCTTTCTTT.

The rearrangement links TRBV27 to TRBJ2-7, with D possibly matching TRBD1 (6 bases). Germline V lookup: CDR1 MNHEY, CDR2 SMNVEV (reference sequence). Trimming removed 5 bases from V and 2 bases from J, with 16 bases in between. The CDR3 is 15 residues long. In nucleotides, the CDR3 is TGTGCCAGCAGTCCAGGGGCTTTACGGGCCTACGAGCAGTACTTC. It is translated as CASSPGALRAYEQYF.